This is a list of T cell receptor beta chains from one sample in a study of blood T cell repertoires in COVID-19. The method was immunoSEQ multiplex PCR; TCRdb's version includes in-frame clones alone and lacks a portion of them. The profile covers about 240,000 clones, with roughly 80% appearing a single time and roughly 9.6% taken by the ten largest. The sample comprised peripheral blood. The receptors were gathered from a woman older than 75 with acute or convalescent COVID-19. CDR3s include the opening cysteine and the closing phenylalanine or tryptophan. D genes are given only for firm matches. Size is omitted from some rows. Given values are once, few, many or a class for expanded clones.

CDR3 DNA,CDR3 protein,J gene,CDR3 length,D gene,V gene,clone size
TGTGCCAGCAGCCAATTCGCCAGGGTCTCGCACAATGAGCAGTTCTTC,CASSQFARVSHNEQFF,TRBJ2-1,16,NA,TRBV3-1/TRBV3-2,NA
TGTGCCAGCAGAGTAGCGGGGAACTCCTACAATGAGCAGTTCTTC,CASRVAGNSYNEQFF,TRBJ2-1,15,TRBD2,TRBV2,few
TGTGCCAGTAGTGTATCGGGTTCGGTAACTGAAGCTTTCTTT,CASSVSGSVTEAFF,TRBJ1-1,14,NA,TRBV19,NA
TGTGCCAGCAGCGGAGAAGACAGGGCGGGTGAAAAACTGTTTTTT,CASSGEDRAGEKLFF,TRBJ1-4,15,TRBD1,TRBV9,NA
TGTGCCAGCACCGGGGGGGGGTTCAACGAGCAGTACTTC,CASTGGGFNEQYF,TRBJ2-7,13,TRBD2,TRBV5-4,NA
TGTGCCAGTAGTATGAGGAACACTGAAGCTTTCTTT,CASSMRNTEAFF,TRBJ1-1,12,NA,TRBV19,NA
TGTGCCAGCTCACATAGGACGGGGAGCTCTGGAAACACCATATATTTT,CASSHRTGSSGNTIYF,TRBJ1-3,16,NA,TRBV18,NA
TGTGCCAGCAGTGAACAGGGGAACACTGAAGCTTTCTTT,CASSEQGNTEAFF,TRBJ1-1,13,NA,TRBV6-4,NA
TGTGCCAGCTCACCCGACAGATATCAGCCCCAGCATTTT,CASSPDRYQPQHF,TRBJ1-5,13,NA,TRBV18,NA
TGTGCCACCCAGCGGGGACCGACCACCGGGGAGCTGTTTTTT,CATQRGPTTGELFF,TRBJ2-2,14,TRBD2,TRBV19,NA
TGTGCCAGCAGTGCGGGACTAGCGGGGGCCTACACCGGGGAGCTGTTTTTT,CASSAGLAGAYTGELFF,TRBJ2-2,17,TRBD2,TRBV2,NA
TGTGCCTGGAGTGTAGGAGACCAGCCCCAGCATTTT,CAWSVGDQPQHF,TRBJ1-5,12,NA,TRBV30,NA
TGCGCCAGCAGGGTCCAGGGACAGAGTCAAGAGACCCAGTACTTC,CASRVQGQSQETQYF,TRBJ2-5,15,TRBD1,TRBV5-1,NA
TGTGCCAGTAGTATCTCCACTAGCGGGGGAGCCTTCCAAGAGACCCAGTACTTC,CASSISTSGGAFQETQYF,TRBJ2-5,18,TRBD2,TRBV19,once
TGTGCCAGCAGCCTTACGGGGGTGGGCGGAGTGGAGACCCAGTACTTC,CASSLTGVGGVETQYF,TRBJ2-5,16,NA,TRBV9,NA
TGTGCTAGTGGTTTTTCCGGAAGTAGCGGGGGGTACGAGCAGTACTTC,CASGFSGSSGGYEQYF,TRBJ2-7,16,TRBD2,TRBV12-5,NA
TGTGCCAGCCGGGACACCTGGAATGAGCAGTTCTTC,CASRDTWNEQFF,TRBJ2-1,12,NA,TRBV6-5,NA
TGTGCCAGCAGCGAGAACGGGAAACTGTTTTTT,CASSENGKLFF,TRBJ1-4,11,NA,TRBV5-4,NA
TGTGCCAGCAGCGTAGGTAGCAACCCAGATACGCAGTATTTT,CASSVGSNPDTQYF,TRBJ2-3,14,NA,TRBV9,few
TGTGCCAGCAGCCTCCTAGGGGGCGGTGAGCAGTTCTTC,CASSLLGGGEQFF,TRBJ2-1,13,TRBD1,TRBV7-2,NA
TGTGCCAGCAGTCCAACAGGGGTGGAGCCCCTCCACTTT,CASSPTGVEPLHF,TRBJ1-6,13,TRBD1,TRBV28,NA
TGCGCCAGCAGCCCAGGGCCGGCCCCGCAGTTCTTC,CASSPGPAPQFF,TRBJ2-1,12,NA,TRBV5-1,NA
TGTGCCAGCAGTTTAATGAGCGGGGCCGCCTCCCGTAATGAAAAACTGTTTTTT,CASSLMSGAASRNEKLFF,TRBJ1-4,18,NA,TRBV27,NA
TGTGCCAGCAGCCGTCGGGGGGGAGATGAAGCTTTCTTT,CASSRRGGDEAFF,TRBJ1-1,13,NA,TRBV3-1/TRBV3-2,NA
TGTGCCAGCAGTCTCTACCTAGGGGCGGCGATGAACACTGAAGCTTTCTTT,CASSLYLGAAMNTEAFF,TRBJ1-1,17,NA,TRBV14,NA
TGTGCCTGGAGTCATAGTCGGACTAGGGTATTAGATACGCAGTATTTT,CAWSHSRTRVLDTQYF,TRBJ2-3,16,TRBD2,TRBV30,NA
TGTGCCAGCAGCTCCGGAGTAGGGGTCCCCACTGAAGCTTTCTTT,CASSSGVGVPTEAFF,TRBJ1-1,15,NA,TRBV5-4,NA
TGTGCCAGCAGCCAAGGACAGGGGATCACTGAAGCTTTCTTT,CASSQGQGITEAFF,TRBJ1-1,14,TRBD1,TRBV3-1/TRBV3-2,NA
TGTGCTAGCAGCGTAGACGCCGGGGGCACCGGGGAGCTGTTTTTT,CASSVDAGGTGELFF,TRBJ2-2,15,NA,TRBV7-7,NA
TGTGCCAGCAGCTTCCCGCGGGGGGACCCCGGGGAGCTGTTTTTT,CASSFPRGDPGELFF,TRBJ2-2,15,TRBD2,TRBV5-4,NA
TGTGCCAGCAGTTTCCGGGGTCTCTATGGCTACACCTTC,CASSFRGLYGYTF,TRBJ1-2,13,NA,TRBV28,NA
TGTGCCAGCAGCTACAGGGGGCTGAACACTGAAGCTTTCTTT,CASSYRGLNTEAFF,TRBJ1-1,14,TRBD1,TRBV5-8,NA
TGTGCCTGGATGCGGGGGGGCACAGATACGCAGTATTTT,CAWMRGGTDTQYF,TRBJ2-3,13,TRBD2,TRBV30,NA
TGTGCCAGCAGCTTGGAGGGCGGGCCTGGCGGAAACACCATATATTTT,CASSLEGGPGGNTIYF,TRBJ1-3,16,NA,TRBV5-4,NA
TGTGCCAGCAGTTTAAGGCTCCGGGGGAACACTGAAGCTTTCTTT,CASSLRLRGNTEAFF,TRBJ1-1,15,NA,TRBV28,NA
TGTGCCAGCAGCGGATCAGGGGGCGCCAACTATGGCTACACCTTC,CASSGSGGANYGYTF,TRBJ1-2,15,TRBD1,TRBV9,NA
TGTGCCAGCAGTTTCGGGCTAGCGGGGACCACAGATACGCAGTATTTT,CASSFGLAGTTDTQYF,TRBJ2-3,16,TRBD2,TRBV28,NA
TGTGCCAGCAGCTTAGCCTCCAGGGGTAGCAATCAGCCCCAGCATTTT,CASSLASRGSNQPQHF,TRBJ1-5,16,NA,TRBV7-8,many